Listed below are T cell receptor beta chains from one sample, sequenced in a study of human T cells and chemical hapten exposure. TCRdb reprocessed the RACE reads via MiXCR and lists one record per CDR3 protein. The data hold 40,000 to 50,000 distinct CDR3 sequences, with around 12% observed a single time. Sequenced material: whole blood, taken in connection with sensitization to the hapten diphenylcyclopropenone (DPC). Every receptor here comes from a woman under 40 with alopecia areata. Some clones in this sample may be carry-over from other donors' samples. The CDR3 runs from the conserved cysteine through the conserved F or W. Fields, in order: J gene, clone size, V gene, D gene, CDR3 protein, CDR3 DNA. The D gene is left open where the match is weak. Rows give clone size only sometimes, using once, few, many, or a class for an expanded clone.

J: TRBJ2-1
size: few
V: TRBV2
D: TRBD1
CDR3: CASSAGTGINEQFF
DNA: TGTGCCAGCAGCGCCGGGACAGGTATCAATGAGCAGTTCTTC

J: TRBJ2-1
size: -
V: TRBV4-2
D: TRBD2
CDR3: CASSQDRQAGGQFF
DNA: TGTGCCAGCAGCCAAGATCGACAGGCGGGAGGGCAGTTCTTC

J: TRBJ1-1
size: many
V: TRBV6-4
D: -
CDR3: CASREQGNTEAFF
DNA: TGTGCCAGCAGGGAACAGGGGAACACTGAAGCTTTCTTT

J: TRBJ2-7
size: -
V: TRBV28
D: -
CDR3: CASSLIATTYEQYF
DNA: TGTGCCAGCAGTTTGATTGCCACTACCTACGAGCAGTACTTC

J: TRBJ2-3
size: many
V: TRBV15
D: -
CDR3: CATSSGDSTDTQYF
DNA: TGTGCCACCAGCAGCGGAGACTCAACCGACACGCAGTATTTT

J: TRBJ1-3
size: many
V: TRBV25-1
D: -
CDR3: CASSDLDGNTIYF
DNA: TGTGCCAGCAGTGACTTGGACGGAAACACCATATATTTT

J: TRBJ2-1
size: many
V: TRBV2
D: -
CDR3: CASKGNEQFF
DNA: TGTGCCAGCAAGGGCAATGAGCAGTTCTTC

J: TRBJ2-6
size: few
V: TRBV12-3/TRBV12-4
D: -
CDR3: CASSTSGANVLTF
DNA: TGTGCCAGCAGTACATCCGGGGCCAACGTCCTGACTTTC

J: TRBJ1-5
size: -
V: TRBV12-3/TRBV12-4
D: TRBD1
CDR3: CASSLGDSRSNQPQHF
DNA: TGTGCCAGCAGTTTAGGGGACAGCCGTAGCAATCAGCCCCAGCATTTT

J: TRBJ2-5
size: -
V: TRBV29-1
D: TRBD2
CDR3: CSAYGGAGETQYF
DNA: TGCAGCGCCTACGGGGGGGCAGGAGAGACCCAGTACTTC

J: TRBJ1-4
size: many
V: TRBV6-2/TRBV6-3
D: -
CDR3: CASSSAGYDEKLFF
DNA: TGTGCCAGCAGTTCCGCAGGGTACGATGAAAAACTGTTTTTT

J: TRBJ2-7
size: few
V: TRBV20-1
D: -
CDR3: CSASGSALGYEQYF
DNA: TGCAGTGCTAGTGGTTCGGCCTTGGGCTACGAGCAGTACTTC

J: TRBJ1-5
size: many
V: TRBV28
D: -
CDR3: CASSEGQTSNQPQHF
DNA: TGTGCCAGCAGTGAAGGACAGACTAGCAATCAGCCCCAGCATTTT

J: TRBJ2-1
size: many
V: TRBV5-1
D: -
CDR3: CASSRQADYNEQFF
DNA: TGCGCCAGCAGCCGGCAGGCGGACTACAATGAGCAGTTCTTC

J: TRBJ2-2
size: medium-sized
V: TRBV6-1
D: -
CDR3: CASSVVGQRYTATGELFF
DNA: TGTGCCAGCAGTGTTGTAGGACAGAGGTATACCGCCACCGGGGAGCTGTTTTTT

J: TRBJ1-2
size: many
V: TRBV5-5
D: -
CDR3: CASSFGVGYGYTF
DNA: TGTGCCAGCAGCTTTGGGGTAGGCTATGGCTACACCTTC

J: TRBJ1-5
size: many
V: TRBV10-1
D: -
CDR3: CASTLTGRVGQPQHF
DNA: TGCGCCAGCACCCTCACTGGGAGGGTAGGTCAGCCCCAGCATTTT

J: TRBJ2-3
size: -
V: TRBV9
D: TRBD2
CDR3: CASSVTSGAADTQYF
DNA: TGTGCCAGCAGCGTTACTAGCGGGGCCGCAGATACGCAGTATTTT

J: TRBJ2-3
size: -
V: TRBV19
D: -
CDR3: CASSIAPIQGNTDTQYF
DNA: TGTGCCAGTAGTATTGCCCCGATCCAGGGCAACACAGATACGCAGTATTTT

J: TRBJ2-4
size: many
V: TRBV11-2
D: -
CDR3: CASSLAGPLTAQYF
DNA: TGTGCCAGCAGCTTAGCAGGTCCTCTCACCGCTCAGTACTTC

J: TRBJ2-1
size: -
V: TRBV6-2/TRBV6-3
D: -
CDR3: CASSYPFFRGGGNEQFF
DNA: TGTGCCAGCAGTTACCCATTCTTTCGGGGCGGAGGGAATGAGCAGTTCTTC

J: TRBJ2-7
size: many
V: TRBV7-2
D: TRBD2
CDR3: CASSLTSVTYEQYF
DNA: TGTGCCAGCAGCTTAACTAGCGTGACCTACGAGCAGTACTTC

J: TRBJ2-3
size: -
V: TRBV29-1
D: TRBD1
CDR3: CSTGQGDGTDTQYF
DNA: TGCAGCACGGGACAGGGGGACGGCACAGATACGCAGTATTTT

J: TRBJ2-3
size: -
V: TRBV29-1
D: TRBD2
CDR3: CSVEGLAGSTDTQYF
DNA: TGCAGCGTCGAGGGACTAGCGGGATCCACAGATACGCAGTATTTT

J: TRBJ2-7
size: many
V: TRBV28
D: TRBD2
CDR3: CASSAPTSASNEQYF
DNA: TGTGCCAGCAGCGCCCCGACTAGCGCCAGTAACGAGCAGTACTTC

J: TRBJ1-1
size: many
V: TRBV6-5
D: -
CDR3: CASSYDRTNTEAFF
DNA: TGTGCCAGCAGTTACGACAGGACGAACACTGAAGCTTTCTTT

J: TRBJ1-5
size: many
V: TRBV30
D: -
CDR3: CAWDPGRINQPQHF
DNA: TGTGCCTGGGACCCTGGACGAATCAATCAGCCCCAGCATTTT

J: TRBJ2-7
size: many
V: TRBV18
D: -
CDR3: CASSPAEGGGHF
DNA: TGTGCCAGCTCACCAGCGGAGGGGGGAGGACACTTC

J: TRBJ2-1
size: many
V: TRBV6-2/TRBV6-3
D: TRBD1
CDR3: CASSRDRGNEQFF
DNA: TGTGCCAGCAGTCGAGACAGGGGAAATGAGCAGTTCTTC

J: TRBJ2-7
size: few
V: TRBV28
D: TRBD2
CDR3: CASRNLGLATYEQYF
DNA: TGTGCCAGCAGGAACCTGGGACTAGCTACTTACGAGCAGTACTTC

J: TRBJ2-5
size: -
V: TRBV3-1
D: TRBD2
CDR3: CASSPGLAGGRQETQYF
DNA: TGTGCCAGCAGCCCGGGACTAGCGGGAGGGAGACAAGAGACCCAGTACTTC

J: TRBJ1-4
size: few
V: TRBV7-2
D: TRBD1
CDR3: CASSHRVGQGNEKLFF
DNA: TGTGCCAGCAGCCACAGGGTGGGACAGGGTAATGAAAAACTGTTTTTT

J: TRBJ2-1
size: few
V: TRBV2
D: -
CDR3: CASRPFSSYNEQFF
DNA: TGTGCCAGCAGGCCCTTCAGCTCCTACAATGAGCAGTTCTTC

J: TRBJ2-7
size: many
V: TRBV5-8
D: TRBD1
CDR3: CASSPTDRGGYEQYF
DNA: TGTGCCAGCAGCCCGACTGACAGGGGAGGCTACGAGCAGTACTTC

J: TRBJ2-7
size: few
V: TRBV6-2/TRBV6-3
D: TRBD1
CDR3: CASSYPDRVANYEQYF
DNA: TGTGCCAGCAGTTACCCCGACAGGGTCGCCAACTACGAGCAGTACTTC

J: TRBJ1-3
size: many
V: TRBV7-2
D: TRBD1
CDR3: CASSLGRGRGNTIYF
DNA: TGTGCCAGCAGCTTAGGCAGGGGGCGAGGAAACACCATATATTTT

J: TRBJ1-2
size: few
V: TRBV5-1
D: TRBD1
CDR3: CASSPRQGARGYTF
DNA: TGCGCCAGCAGCCCTAGACAGGGGGCGCGAGGCTACACCTTC

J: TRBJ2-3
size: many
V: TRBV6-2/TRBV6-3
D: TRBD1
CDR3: CATGTGTDTQYF
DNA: TGTGCCACCGGGACAGGGACAGATACGCAGTATTTT

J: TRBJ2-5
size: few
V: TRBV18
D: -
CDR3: CASSPPQETQYF
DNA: TGTGCCAGCTCACCACCCCAAGAGACCCAGTACTTC

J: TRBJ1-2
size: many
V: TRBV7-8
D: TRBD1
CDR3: CASSLGQGDYGYTF
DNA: TGTGCCAGCAGCTTAGGACAGGGGGACTATGGCTACACCTTC

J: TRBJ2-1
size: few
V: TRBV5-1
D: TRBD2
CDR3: CASYREAGRNEQFF
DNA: TGCGCCTCATACCGGGAGGCCGGGAGGAATGAGCAGTTCTTC

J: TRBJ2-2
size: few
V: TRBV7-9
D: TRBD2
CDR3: CASSPGLANTGELFF
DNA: TGTGCCAGCAGCCCGGGACTAGCGAACACCGGGGAGCTGTTTTTT

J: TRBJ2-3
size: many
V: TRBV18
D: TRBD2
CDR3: CASSLTYSGADTQYF
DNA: TGTGCCAGCTCACTCACTTATAGCGGGGCAGATACGCAGTATTTT

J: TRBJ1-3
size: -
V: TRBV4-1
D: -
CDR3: CASSPIMKGPSSGNTIYF
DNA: TGCGCCAGCAGCCCAATAATGAAGGGACCCAGCTCTGGAAACACCATATATTTT

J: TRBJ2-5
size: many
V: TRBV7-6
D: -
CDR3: CASSFNPRSQETQYF
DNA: TGTGCCAGCAGCTTCAATCCCCGCAGCCAAGAGACCCAGTACTTC

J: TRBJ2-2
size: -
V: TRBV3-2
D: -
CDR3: CASSQDIQHLAECTGELFF
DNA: TGTGCCAGCAGCCAAGATATCCAGCATTTGGCGGAGTGCACCGGGGAGCTGTTTTTT

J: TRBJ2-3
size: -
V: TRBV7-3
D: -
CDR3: CASSLSRDTQYF
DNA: TGTGCCAGCAGCTTAAGTAGGGATACGCAGTATTTT

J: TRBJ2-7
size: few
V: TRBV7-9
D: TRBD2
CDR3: CASSLAVAGGQYF
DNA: TGTGCCAGCAGCTTAGCGGTAGCGGGAGGACAGTACTTC

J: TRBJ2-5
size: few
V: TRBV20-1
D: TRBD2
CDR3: CRAGSGKETQYF
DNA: TGCAGGGCCGGTAGCGGGAAAGAGACCCAGTACTTC

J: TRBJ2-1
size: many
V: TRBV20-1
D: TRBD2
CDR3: CSARDPSSGVYNEQFF
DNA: TGCAGTGCTAGAGATCCATCTAGCGGGGTCTACAATGAGCAGTTCTTC

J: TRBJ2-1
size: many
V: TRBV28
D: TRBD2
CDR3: CASSSPGGEGSYNEQFF
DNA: TGTGCCAGCAGTTCGCCGGGGGGGGAAGGGTCCTACAATGAGCAGTTCTTC